This TCR beta chain is drawn from a study of T cell repertoires in cytomegalovirus infection. As for this clonotype: What it binds is not known.

The V and J ends lost 6 bases and 0 bases respectively, with 13 bases between them. The CDR3 is 15 amino acids. A single record per CDR3 protein comes from TCRdb applying MiXCR to the reads. The repertoire holds about 310,000 distinct CDR3 sequences, with around 25% as singletons. This chain connects TRBV12-3 or TRBV12-4 to TRBJ2-3; D assignment may be TRBD1 or TRBD2 (6 bases each). The receptor's source is a human donor in good health (CMV status not recorded). Some clones in this sample may be carry-over from other donors' samples. The material was cultured PBMCs, obtained from culture after CMV antigen stimulation. In nucleotides, the CDR3 is TGTGCCAGCAGATCCCAGGGGACTAGCACAGATACGCAGTATTTT. This translates into CASRSQGTSTDTQYF.